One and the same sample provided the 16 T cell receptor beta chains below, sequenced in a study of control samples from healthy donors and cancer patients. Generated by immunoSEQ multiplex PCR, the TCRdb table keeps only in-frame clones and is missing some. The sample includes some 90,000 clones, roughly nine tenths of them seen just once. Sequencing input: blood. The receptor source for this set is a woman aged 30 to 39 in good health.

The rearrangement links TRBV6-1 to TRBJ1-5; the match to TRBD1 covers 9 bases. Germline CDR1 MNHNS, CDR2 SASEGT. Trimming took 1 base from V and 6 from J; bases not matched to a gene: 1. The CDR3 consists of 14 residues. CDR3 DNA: TGTGCCAGCAGTGAAGGACAGGGGGGTCAGCCCCAGCATTTT. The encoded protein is CASSEGQGGQPQHF.

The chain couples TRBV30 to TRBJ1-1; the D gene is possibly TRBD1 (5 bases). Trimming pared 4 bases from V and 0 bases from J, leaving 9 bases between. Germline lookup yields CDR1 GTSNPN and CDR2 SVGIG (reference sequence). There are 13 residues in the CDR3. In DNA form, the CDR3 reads TGTGCCTGGACTTCAGGGATGAACACTGAAGCTTTCTTT. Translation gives CAWTSGMNTEAFF.

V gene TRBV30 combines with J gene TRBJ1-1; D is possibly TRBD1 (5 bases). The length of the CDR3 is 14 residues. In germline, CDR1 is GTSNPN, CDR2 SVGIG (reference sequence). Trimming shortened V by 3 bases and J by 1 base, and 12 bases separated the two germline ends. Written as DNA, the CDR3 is TGTGCCTGGAGGACCCAGGGACGGAACACTGAAGCTTTCTTT. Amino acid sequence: CAWRTQGRNTEAFF. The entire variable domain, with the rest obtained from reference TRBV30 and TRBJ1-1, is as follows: SQTIHQWPATLVQPVGSPLSLECTVEGTSNPNLYWYRQAAGRGLQLLFYSVGIGQISSEVPQNLSASRPQDRQFILSSKKLLLSDSGFYLCAWRTQGRNTEAFFGQGTRLTVV.

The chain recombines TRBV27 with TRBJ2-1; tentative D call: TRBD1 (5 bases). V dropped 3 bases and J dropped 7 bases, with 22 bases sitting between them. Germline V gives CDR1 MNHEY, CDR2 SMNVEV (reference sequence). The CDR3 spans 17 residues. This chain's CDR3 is CASSFRLTERPRNEQFF. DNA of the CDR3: TGTGCCAGCAGTTTCCGACTGACAGAAAGGCCAAGAAATGAGCAGTTCTTC.

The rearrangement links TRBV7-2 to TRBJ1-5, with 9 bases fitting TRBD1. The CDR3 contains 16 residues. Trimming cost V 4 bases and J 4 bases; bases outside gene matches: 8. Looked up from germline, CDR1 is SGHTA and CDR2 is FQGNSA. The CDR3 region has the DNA TGTGCCAGCAGCTCCTTGGACAGGGGAACTAATCAGCCCCAGCATTTT. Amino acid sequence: CASSSLDRGTNQPQHF.

This CDR3 is CASSIQGRGSNQPQHF. The CDR3 bases are TGTGCCAGTAGTATCCAGGGCCGAGGGAGCAATCAGCCCCAGCATTTT. V is TRBV19 and J is TRBJ1-5, with D maybe TRBD1 (5 bases). Trimming stripped 3 bases from V and 1 base from J, with 13 bases between. Germline V gene lookup returns CDR1 LNHDA and CDR2 SQIVND (reference sequence). CDR3 length: 16 amino acids.

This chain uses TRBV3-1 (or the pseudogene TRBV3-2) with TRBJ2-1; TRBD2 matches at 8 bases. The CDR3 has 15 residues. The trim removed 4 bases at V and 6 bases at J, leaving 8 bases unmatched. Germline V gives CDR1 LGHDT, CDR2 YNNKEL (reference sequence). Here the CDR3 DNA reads TGTGCCAGCAGCCCCCTCGCGGGGGGCACCAATGAGCAGTTCTTC. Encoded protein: CASSPLAGGTNEQFF.

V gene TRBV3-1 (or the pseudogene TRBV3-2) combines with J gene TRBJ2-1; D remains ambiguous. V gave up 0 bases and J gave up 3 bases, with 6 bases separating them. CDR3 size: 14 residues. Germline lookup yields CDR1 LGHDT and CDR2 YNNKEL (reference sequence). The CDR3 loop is CASSQEYSYNEQFF. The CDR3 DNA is TGTGCCAGCAGCCAAGAGTACAGCTACAATGAGCAGTTCTTC.

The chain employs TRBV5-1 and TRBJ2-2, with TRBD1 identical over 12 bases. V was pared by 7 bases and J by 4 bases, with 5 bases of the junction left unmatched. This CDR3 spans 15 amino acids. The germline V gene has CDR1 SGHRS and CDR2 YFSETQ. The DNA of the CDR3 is TGCGCCAGCGTAAGGGGACAGGGGGCCACCGGGGAGCTGTTTTTT. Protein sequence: CASVRGQGATGELFF.

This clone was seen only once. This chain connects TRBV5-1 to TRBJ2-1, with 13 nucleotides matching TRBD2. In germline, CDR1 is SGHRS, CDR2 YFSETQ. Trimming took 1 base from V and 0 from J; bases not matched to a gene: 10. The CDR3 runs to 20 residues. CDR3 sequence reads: CASSLPPTSGRQSSYNEQFF. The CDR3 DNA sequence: TGCGCCAGCAGCTTGCCTCCGACTAGCGGGAGGCAAAGCTCCTACAATGAGCAGTTCTTC.

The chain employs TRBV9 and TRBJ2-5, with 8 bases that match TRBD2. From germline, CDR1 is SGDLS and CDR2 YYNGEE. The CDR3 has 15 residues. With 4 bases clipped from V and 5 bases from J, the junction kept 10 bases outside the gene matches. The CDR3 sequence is CASSYSGGAMETQYF. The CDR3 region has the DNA TGTGCCAGCAGCTACAGCGGGGGTGCTATGGAGACCCAGTACTTC.

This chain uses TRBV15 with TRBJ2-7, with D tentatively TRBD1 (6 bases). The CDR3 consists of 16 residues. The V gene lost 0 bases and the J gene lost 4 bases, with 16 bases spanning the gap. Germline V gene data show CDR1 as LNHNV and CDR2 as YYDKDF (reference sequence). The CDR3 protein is CATSRDLQGSRYEQYF. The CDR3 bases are TGTGCCACCAGCAGAGATCTTCAGGGGTCACGATACGAGCAGTACTTC.

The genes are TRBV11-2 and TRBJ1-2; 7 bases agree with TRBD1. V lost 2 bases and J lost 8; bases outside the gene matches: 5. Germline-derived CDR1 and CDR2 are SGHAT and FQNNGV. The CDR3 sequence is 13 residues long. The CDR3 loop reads CASSLPGGRGYTF. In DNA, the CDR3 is TGTGCCAGCAGCTTACCAGGGGGTCGGGGCTACACCTTC.

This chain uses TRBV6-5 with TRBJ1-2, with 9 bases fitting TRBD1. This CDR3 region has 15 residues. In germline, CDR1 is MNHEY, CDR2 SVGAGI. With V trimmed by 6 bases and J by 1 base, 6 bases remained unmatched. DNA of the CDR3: TGTGCCAGCAGCCGAGGACAGGGGAATAACTATGGCTACACCTTC. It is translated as CASSRGQGNNYGYTF.

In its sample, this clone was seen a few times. Here the CDR3 reads CASSPSRGVGKLFF. The DNA for the CDR3 is TGTGCCAGTAGTCCGTCCAGAGGTGTAGGAAAACTGTTTTTT. The V call is TRBV19, the J call TRBJ1-4; D remains ambiguous. The V end was cut by 5 bases, the J end by 10 bases, with 17 bases between. The CDR3 contains 14 residues. Germline assignment: CDR1 LNHDA and CDR2 SQIVND (reference sequence).

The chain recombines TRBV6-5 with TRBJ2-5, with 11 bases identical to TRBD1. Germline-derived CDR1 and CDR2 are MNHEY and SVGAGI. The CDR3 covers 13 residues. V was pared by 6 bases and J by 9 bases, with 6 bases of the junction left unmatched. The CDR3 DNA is TGTGCCAGCAGGGACAGGGGGCAATTATCCCAGTACTTC. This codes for CASRDRGQLSQYF.